The 7 T cell receptor beta chains below were found in one sample sequenced in a study of cytomegalovirus exposure and HLA in healthy donors (dated by TCRdb to the late 2010s). Libraries were prepared through the immunoSEQ multiplex PCR assay. For the multiplex PCR, a mixture combining 60 forward primers for TCR Vbeta segments and 13 reverse primers for TCR Jbeta segments was used. TCRdb retrieved this table from immuneACCESS and kept in-frame rearrangements only. Not all clones are present; in checked studies, unresolved V genes account for under half, and no reason is known for the remainder. The sample table records 150,000 to 250,000 clones; roughly four fifths of these occur just once. Clones ranked in the top ten supply roughly 0.098% of the sample. What was sequenced was PBMCs. The receptors were gathered from a boy aged 2 to 9 in good health and CMV-seronegative.

This chain links TRBV7-8 with TRBJ2-7; tentative D call: TRBD1 (6 bases). There are 15 residues in the CDR3. With 0 bases removed from V and 5 bases from J, the gap between germline ends came to 14 bases. Germline CDR1 and CDR2: SGHVS and FQNEAQ. The CDR3 DNA reads as TGTGCCAGCAGCTTAGCGAGGGGGTCCTTCGACGAGCAGTACTTC. It translates to CASSLARGSFDEQYF.

This clone came up once. The chain is built from TRBV9 and TRBJ2-4, with D possibly TRBD1 on 6 matching bases. V shed 2 bases and J shed 2 bases, with 11 bases lying between them. The germline V gene encodes CDR1 SGDLS and CDR2 YYNGEE. This CDR3 is built from 15 residues. CDR3 in amino acids: CASSVGDTTKNIQYF. DNA for the CDR3: TGTGCCAGCAGCGTGGGGGACACCACCAAAAACATTCAGTACTTC.

V and J are TRBV29-1 and TRBJ1-1; D might be TRBD1 (5 bases). Trimming cost V 2 bases and J 5 bases, with 15 bases left between them. From germline, CDR1 is SQVTM and CDR2 ANQGSEA. The CDR3 consists of 14 residues. The CDR3 nucleotides read TGCAGCGTTGAATACGTTCGGGGGGGGACTGAAGCTTTCTTT. Residues: CSVEYVRGGTEAFF.

The CDR3 loop reads CASRGGNWGNGYTF. CDR3 in DNA: TGTGCCAGCAGGGGGGGAAATTGGGGCAATGGCTACACCTTC. This chain links TRBV6-5 with TRBJ1-2; D may be TRBD1 (5 bases). CDR1 and CDR2 from the germline V gene are MNHEY and SVGAGI. The CDR3 extends over 14 amino acids. V gave up 6 bases and J gave up 6 bases, with 17 bases separating them.

This chain uses TRBV13 with TRBJ2-5, with D tentatively TRBD1 (6 bases). Near its end, the DNA agrees better with TRBJ2-7, so the J call may be wrong. The germline gives CDR1 PRHDT, CDR2 FYEKMQ (reference sequence). The CDR3 loop spans 14 amino acids. In DNA, the CDR3 is TGTGCCAGCAGCTTAGCGACAGGCTCCTACGAGCAGTACTTC. It yields the protein CASSLATGSYEQYF.

The J gene is TRBJ2-2, the V gene TRBV27, with 7 nucleotides matching TRBD1. The length of the CDR3 is 17 residues. The V gene end was trimmed by 6 bases and the J gene end by 0 bases; junction bases not matched to a gene: 10. Germline loops: CDR1 MNHEY, CDR2 SMNVEV (reference sequence). CDR3 loop: CASSTNRGAANTGELFF. The CDR3 bases are TGTGCCAGCAGCACTAACAGGGGCGCCGCGAACACCGGGGAGCTGTTTTTT.

The genes are TRBV7-8 and TRBJ2-1; 8 positions agree with TRBD1. CDR1 is SGHVS, CDR2 FQNEAQ, per germline. The CDR3 has 15 amino acids. V lost 4 bases, J lost 10 bases, and 12 bases stayed unmatched. CDR3 sequence (DNA): TGTGCCAGCAGCTCAACCTCAGGGGGCGCGGGGGAGCAGTTCTTC. Translating it yields CASSSTSGGAGEQFF.